These T cell receptor beta chains were read from a single sample in a study of untreated major depressive disorder. Using immunoSEQ multiplex PCR, the repertoire was profiled, and TCRdb retains in-frame clones only, with some absent. The sample holds approximately 24,000 clones, over 80% seen once. Sequences were obtained from CD4+ T cells from PBMCs. The receptors originated from a young woman with major depressive disorder. The CDR3 runs from the conserved cysteine through the conserved F or W. D genes are given only for firm matches. Size is stated for part of the rows, as once, few or many counts, or as a class when the clone is expanded.

CDR3nt,CDR3aa,d_gene,j_gene,abundance,v_gene
TGTGCCAGCAGCTTAGGCACGAGGACTCTCCCCTATGAGCAGTTCTTC,CASSLGTRTLPYEQFF,.,TRBJ2-1,.,TRBV7-2
TGTGCCAGCAGTTTACCCAGTATGAACACTGAAGCTTTCTTT,CASSLPSMNTEAFF,.,TRBJ1-1,.,TRBV28
TGTGCCAGCAGCCGAAGATCGGACAGGGGGCGGCTCGAGCAGTACTTC,CASSRRSDRGRLEQYF,TRBD1,TRBJ2-7,once,TRBV7-6
TGTGCCAGCAGCGCCTCGGGACTAGCGGTCTACGAGCAGTACTTC,CASSASGLAVYEQYF,TRBD2,TRBJ2-7,.,TRBV7-3
TGTGCCAGCAGCCAAGATGGCTGGGGTCGGTACGAGCAGTACTTC,CASSQDGWGRYEQYF,.,TRBJ2-7,.,TRBV4-2
TGTGCCAGCAATTTAGGGTTATTTGGAAACACCATATATTTT,CASNLGLFGNTIYF,.,TRBJ1-3,.,TRBV6-6
TGCAGTGCAGCCCAGGGTAATGAGCAGTTCTTC,CSAAQGNEQFF,.,TRBJ2-1,.,TRBV20-1
TGCGCCAGCAGGGCCCAGGGGGGCCTAAACTATGGCTACACCTTC,CASRAQGGLNYGYTF,TRBD1,TRBJ1-2,.,TRBV5-1
TGTGCCAGCACTAAGGGTGGATATGGGGCTGAAGCTTTCTTT,CASTKGGYGAEAFF,.,TRBJ1-1,.,TRBV28
TGTGCCAGCAGCTTAGGGGTCAGCACAACTAATGAAAAACTGTTTTTT,CASSLGVSTTNEKLFF,.,TRBJ1-4,.,TRBV7-8
TGTGCCAGTAGTACCCAGGTCGGGACAGGGGGCACTGAAGCTTTCTTT,CASSTQVGTGGTEAFF,TRBD1,TRBJ1-1,.,TRBV19
TGCGCCAGCAGCTTACCCTCCTCGCGGGGGGGCCGAATCTACAATGAGCAGTTCTTC,CASSLPSSRGGRIYNEQFF,TRBD2,TRBJ2-1,.,TRBV5-1
TGTGCCAGCAGCCAAGGGGCCTCTGGGGCCAACGTCCTGACTTTC,CASSQGASGANVLTF,.,TRBJ2-6,.,TRBV28
TGTGCCAGCAGCGAGGACCTTGGCACTGAAGCTTTCTTT,CASSEDLGTEAFF,.,TRBJ1-1,.,TRBV9
TGTGCCAGCAAGGGACAGGGCGCCCAGCCCCAGCATTTT,CASKGQGAQPQHF,TRBD1,TRBJ1-5,.,TRBV6-6
TGTGCCAGTTCCTCTGCGGGACAGGGGGTAGGCGATACGCAGTATTTT,CASSSAGQGVGDTQYF,TRBD1,TRBJ2-3,.,TRBV28
TGCGCCAGCAGTGAGCCCACGGGACAGCATTATAATTCACCCCTCCACTTT,CASSEPTGQHYNSPLHF,TRBD1,TRBJ1-6,.,TRBV10-1
TGTGCCAGCAGCGACGACAGGGTGTCCACAGATACGCAGTATTTT,CASSDDRVSTDTQYF,TRBD1,TRBJ2-3,.,TRBV2
TGTGCCAGCAGCGTAGCTCCAGATAGCAATCAGCCCCAGCATTTT,CASSVAPDSNQPQHF,.,TRBJ1-5,.,TRBV9
TGTGCCAGCAGCGCGAGAGACAGCTCCTACAATGAGCAGTTCTTC,CASSARDSSYNEQFF,.,TRBJ2-1,.,TRBV7-8
TGTGCCAGTAGTATAGGGGACACAGGGGAGACCCAGTACTTC,CASSIGDTGETQYF,.,TRBJ2-5,.,TRBV19
TGCGCCAGCTCCCGGGGGGTAGCGGGAGGCCCTCAAGAGACCCAGTACTTC,CASSRGVAGGPQETQYF,TRBD2,TRBJ2-5,.,TRBV5-1
TGTGCCAGCAGTTTTTGGGGACAGGGGAACACAGATACGCAGTATTTT,CASSFWGQGNTDTQYF,TRBD1,TRBJ2-3,.,TRBV28
TGTGCCAGCAGTCCCGGAGGCAGGGGGCAAGCTTTCTTT,CASSPGGRGQAFF,TRBD1,TRBJ1-1,.,TRBV6-5
TGTGCCATCAGTGCGGGGCTAGCGGGGGGGCGAGAGACCCAGTACTTC,CAISAGLAGGRETQYF,TRBD2,TRBJ2-5,once,TRBV10-3
TGCGCCAGCAGCTTGGGGGCGGGACGGATGAACACTGAAGCTTTCTTT,CASSLGAGRMNTEAFF,.,TRBJ1-1,.,TRBV5-1
TGTGCCAGCAGTTTCCTAGCAGGGGTAGATTCACCCCTCCACTTT,CASSFLAGVDSPLHF,.,TRBJ1-6,.,TRBV27
TGTGCCAGCAGCCGGACAGCTAACTATGGCTACACCTTC,CASSRTANYGYTF,.,TRBJ1-2,.,TRBV5-5
TGTGCCAGCAGTACCAACGGCGGGAGACACCGCACAGATACGCAGTATTTT,CASSTNGGRHRTDTQYF,TRBD2,TRBJ2-3,.,TRBV28
TGTGCCAGCAGCCAAGTCGGGCGGGGGTCGGTCAATCAGCCCCAGCATTTT,CASSQVGRGSVNQPQHF,.,TRBJ1-5,.,TRBV4-2
TGTGCCAGCAGCTCCGAACAGGGATTAGGTTACGAGCAGTACTTC,CASSSEQGLGYEQYF,.,TRBJ2-7,.,TRBV5-4
TGTGCCAGCAGCCCCTTCGGACGGGACTACGGGCGCACAGATACGCAGTATTTT,CASSPFGRDYGRTDTQYF,TRBD2,TRBJ2-3,.,TRBV5-6
TGTGCCAGCAAAAAGGACGGGTACAGAGGAGGCGGGGAGCTGTTTTTT,CASKKDGYRGGGELFF,.,TRBJ2-2,.,TRBV6-6
TGTGCCAGCGGGGGGGTCGGTCAGCCCCAGCATTTT,CASGGVGQPQHF,.,TRBJ1-5,.,TRBV7-8
TGTGCCAGCCGGGACAGGGGACGTACAAATACGCAGTATTTT,CASRDRGRTNTQYF,TRBD1,TRBJ2-3,.,TRBV27
TGTGCCAGCAGCTTCGTCAGGGGCACTGAAGCTTTCTTT,CASSFVRGTEAFF,.,TRBJ1-1,.,TRBV11-2
TGTGCCAGCAGCTTATCAGTGTCTAATGAAAAACTGTTTTTT,CASSLSVSNEKLFF,.,TRBJ1-4,.,TRBV7-2
TGTGCCAGCAGTTTTCCGGGCCAAGAGACCCAGTACTTC,CASSFPGQETQYF,.,TRBJ2-5,.,TRBV28
TGTGCCACCAAACTGGCCGGCAGGGGCATCGGAAACATTCAGTACTTC,CATKLAGRGIGNIQYF,.,TRBJ2-4,.,TRBV28
TGTGCCAGCTCACAAGTCGGGACAGGGGACTACGAGCAGTACTTC,CASSQVGTGDYEQYF,TRBD1,TRBJ2-7,.,TRBV18
TGTGCCAGCAGCTTATGCTGTGGCTACACCTTC,CASSLCCGYTF,.,TRBJ1-2,.,TRBV7-6
TGCGCCAGCAGCCACGTATCTCCGGGACAGGGGGCATCACAAGAGACCCAGTACTTC,CASSHVSPGQGASQETQYF,TRBD1,TRBJ2-5,.,TRBV4-1
TGTGCCACCAGCAGAGAGGGAGCGGGGACATACGAGCAGTACTTC,CATSREGAGTYEQYF,.,TRBJ2-7,once,TRBV15
TGTGCCAGCAGCTTCGGACTAGCGGCCTCCTCCGAGCAGTACTTC,CASSFGLAASSEQYF,TRBD2,TRBJ2-7,.,TRBV7-2
TGTGCCAGCAGCTATACCTCCGCAGGGGAGGGCTACACCTTC,CASSYTSAGEGYTF,.,TRBJ1-2,.,TRBV7-8
TGTGCCAGCTGCAGGGACTTGAACACTGAAGCTTTCTTT,CASCRDLNTEAFF,.,TRBJ1-1,.,TRBV7-2
TGTGCCAGCAGTTACGGGGGGCTAGGTGGAGATACGCAGTATTTT,CASSYGGLGGDTQYF,.,TRBJ2-3,.,TRBV6-5